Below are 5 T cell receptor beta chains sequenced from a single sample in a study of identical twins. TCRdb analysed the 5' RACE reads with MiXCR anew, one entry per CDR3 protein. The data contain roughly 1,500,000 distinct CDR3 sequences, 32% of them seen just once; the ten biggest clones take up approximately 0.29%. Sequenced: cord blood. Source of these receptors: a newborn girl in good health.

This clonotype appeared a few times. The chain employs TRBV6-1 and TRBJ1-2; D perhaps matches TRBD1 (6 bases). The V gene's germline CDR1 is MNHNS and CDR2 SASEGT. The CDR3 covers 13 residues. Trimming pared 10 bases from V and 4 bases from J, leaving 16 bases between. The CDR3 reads CATYRAGGYGYTF. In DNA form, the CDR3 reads TGTGCCACTTACAGGGCGGGAGGCTATGGCTACACCTTC.

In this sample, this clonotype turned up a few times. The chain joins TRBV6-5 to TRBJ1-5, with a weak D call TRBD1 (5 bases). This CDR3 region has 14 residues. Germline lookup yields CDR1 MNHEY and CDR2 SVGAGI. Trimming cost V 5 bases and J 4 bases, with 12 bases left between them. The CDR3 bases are TGTGCCAGCAGTGCTCTCGGGGGGAATCAGCCCCAGCATTTT. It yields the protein CASSALGGNQPQHF.

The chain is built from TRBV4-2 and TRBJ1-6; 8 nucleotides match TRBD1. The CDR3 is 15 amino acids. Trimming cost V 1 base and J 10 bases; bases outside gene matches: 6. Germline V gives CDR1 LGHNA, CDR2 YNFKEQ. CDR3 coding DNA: TGTGCCAGCAGCCAAGGGACAGGGAACGGATCACCCCTCCACTTT. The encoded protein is CASSQGTGNGSPLHF.

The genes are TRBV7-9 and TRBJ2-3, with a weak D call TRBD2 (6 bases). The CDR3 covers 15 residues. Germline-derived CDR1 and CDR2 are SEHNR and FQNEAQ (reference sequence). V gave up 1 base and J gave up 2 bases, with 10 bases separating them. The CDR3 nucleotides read TGTGCCAGCAGCTTAGAGGGGACTGTCACAGATACGCAGTATTTT. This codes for CASSLEGTVTDTQYF.

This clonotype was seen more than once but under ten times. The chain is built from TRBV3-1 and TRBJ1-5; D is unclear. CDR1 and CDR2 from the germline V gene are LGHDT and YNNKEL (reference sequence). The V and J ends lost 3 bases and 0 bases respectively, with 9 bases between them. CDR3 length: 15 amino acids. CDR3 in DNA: TGTGCCAGCAGCCAGGCGTTCAGTAGCAATCAGCCCCAGCATTTT. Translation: CASSQAFSSNQPQHF.